These T cell receptor beta chains were read from a single sample in a study of read filtering for tumor transcriptome and immune sequencing. TCRdb re-called the reads through MiXCR, storing one row per CDR3 protein. The sample includes 120,000 or so distinct CDR3 sequences, over 10% of them seen just once. The sequencing input was a population of CD138-negative cells sorted from bone marrow. The receptors here all came from a donor aged 40 or over with multiple myeloma. CDR3s include the opening cysteine and the closing phenylalanine or tryptophan. The D gene is left open where the match is weak. Rows give clone size only sometimes, using once, few, many, or a class for an expanded clone.

TRBV11-2	TRBD2	many	TRBJ2-2	CASSLSGGRTGELFF	TGTGCCAGCAGTCTTAGCGGGGGCCGCACCGGGGAGCTGTTTTTT
TRBV6-5	TRBD2	many	TRBJ2-7	CASSYQGLAGVEQYF	TGTGCCAGCAGTTACCAGGGACTAGCGGGAGTCGAGCAGTACTTC
TRBV6-5	TRBD2	NA	TRBJ2-5	CASRPGLAGETQYF	TGTGCCAGCAGGCCGGGACTAGCGGGAGAGACCCAGTACTTC
TRBV4-1	TRBD1	many	TRBJ1-1	CASSLPQGAADTEAFF	TGCGCCAGCAGCCTTCCTCAGGGGGCGGCGGACACTGAAGCTTTCTTT
TRBV5-1	TRBD2	many	TRBJ2-1	CASSSSGRGYNEQFF	TGCGCCAGCAGCTCTAGCGGGCGTGGCTACAATGAGCAGTTCTTC
TRBV7-8	NA	many	TRBJ1-4	CASRPRGRNEKLFF	TGTGCCAGCAGACCACGGGGGCGGAATGAAAAACTGTTTTTT
TRBV20-1	NA	many	TRBJ2-2	CSQGPGTGELFF	TGCAGTCAGGGACCGGGCACCGGGGAGCTGTTTTTT
TRBV7-6	TRBD2	NA	TRBJ2-2	CASSEGLAENTGELFF	TGTGCCAGCAGCGAGGGACTAGCAGAGAACACCGGGGAACTGTTTTTT
TRBV5-1	TRBD2	many	TRBJ2-7	CASSLDRLAGGEQYF	TGCGCCAGCAGCCTGGACAGACTAGCGGGAGGCGAGCAGTACTTC
TRBV5-4	TRBD1	many	TRBJ1-1	CASQPSGTGNTEAFF	TGTGCCAGCCAACCTTCCGGGACAGGGAACACTGAAGCTTTCTTT
TRBV20-1	NA	many	TRBJ1-2	CSAIGNYGYTF	TGCAGTGCTATAGGAAACTATGGCTACACCTTC
TRBV29-1	TRBD1	many	TRBJ2-1	CSVEKPGQGAGEQFF	TGCAGCGTTGAAAAGCCGGGACAGGGGGCAGGTGAGCAGTTCTTC
TRBV3-1	NA	many	TRBJ2-1	CASSQMTRGNEQFF	TGTGCCAGCAGCCAAATGACAAGGGGCAATGAGCAGTTCTTC
TRBV5-1	TRBD2	few	TRBJ2-3	CASGVGLAGGVDTQYF	TGCGCCAGCGGCGTTGGACTAGCGGGAGGTGTAGATACGCAGTATTTT
TRBV5-1	NA	many	TRBJ1-1	CASSLAVELNMNTEAFF	TGCGCCAGCAGCTTGGCCGTGGAACTTAACATGAACACTGAAGCTTTCTTT
TRBV7-9	NA	many	TRBJ1-1	CASSPQGLEAFF	TGTGCCAGCAGCCCCCAAGGGCTTGAAGCTTTCTTT
TRBV7-2	TRBD1	NA	TRBJ2-5	CASSLSSAGQASVTQYF	TGTGCCAGCAGCTTAAGTTCTGCGGGACAGGCTTCGGTGACCCAGTACTTC
TRBV6-1	NA	many	TRBJ2-2	CASSSDTNTGELFF	TGTGCCAGCAGTTCGGACACGAACACCGGGGAGCTGTTTTTT
TRBV19	NA	few	TRBJ1-2	CAGSMNRFYGYTF	TGTGCCGGTAGTATGAACAGATTCTATGGCTACACCTTC
TRBV12-3/TRBV12-4	NA	many	TRBJ1-5	CASSLVPGRDQPQHF	TGTGCCAGCAGTTTAGTCCCCGGACGGGATCAGCCCCAGCATTTT
TRBV27	TRBD2	many	TRBJ2-6	CASSLYSGVRGANVLTF	TGTGCCAGCAGTTTATATAGCGGGGTCAGGGGGGCCAACGTCCTGACTTTC
TRBV20-1	NA	NA	TRBJ2-5	CSASSRVRETQYF	TGCAGTGCTTCTTCTAGGGTGCGAGAGACCCAGTACTTC
TRBV7-2	TRBD2	many	TRBJ2-4	CASSLSGGAAIQYF	TGTGCCAGCAGCTTGAGCGGGGGGGCCGCCATTCAGTACTTC
TRBV28	NA	NA	TRBJ2-3	CASSSIQNTDTQYF	TGTGCCAGCAGTTCAATTCAAAACACAGATACGCAGTATTTT
TRBV5-1	TRBD1	many	TRBJ1-2	CASSLRQGANYGYTF	TGCGCCAGCAGCTTGCGACAGGGGGCCAACTATGGCTACACCTTC
TRBV2	NA	many	TRBJ2-2	CASMISGANTGELFF	TGTGCCAGCATGATTTCCGGCGCGAACACCGGGGAGCTGTTTTTT
TRBV27	NA	many	TRBJ1-6	CASSLSGRGNSPLHF	TGTGCCAGCAGTTTATCTGGCAGGGGAAATTCACCCCTCCACTTT
TRBV7-9	NA	few	TRBJ1-6	CASSFGGYNSPLHF	TGTGCCAGCAGCTTCGGGGGTTATAATTCACCCCTCCACTTT
TRBV6-5	NA	few	TRBJ2-6	CASRIGSSGANVLTF	TGTGCCAGCAGGATAGGAAGCTCTGGGGCCAACGTCCTGACTTTC